This T cell receptor beta chain comes out of a study of OX40 agonist ivuxolimab in advanced cancers. Regarding the research as a whole: Ivuxolimab, which targeted the costimulatory receptor OX40 (CD134), was an agonistic, fully human IgG2 monoclonal antibody. Three dose-escalation patients achieved partial responses, one with hepatocellular carcinoma and two with cutaneous melanoma. In the dose-escalation cohort, roughly 80% of patients were male, and the mean age was approximately 60 years, with a range of roughly 20 to 79. The purpose of peripheral TCRbeta sequencing was to test whether ivuxolimab changed TCR sequence diversity and led to clonal T-cell expansion. Patients were allowed to have had prior anti-PD-1, anti-PD-L1 or anti-CTLA-4 therapy, and roughly 40% of the dose-escalation patients had previously received checkpoint inhibitors. The paper covers the monotherapy dose-escalation part of the phase I ivuxolimab trial, which included N ≈ 50 patients. Intravenous ivuxolimab was administered to patients every 2 weeks at six dose levels: 0.01, 0.1, 0.3, 1.5, 3 and 10 mg/kg. Of the 50 to 55 dose-escalation patients, hepatocellular carcinoma was present in around 20, melanoma in about 15, renal cell carcinoma in 9 and head and neck cancer in 9. The research as a whole found: In partial responders in the 0.1-3.0 mg/kg groups, normalized peripheral clonal expansion was found to be among the lowest, especially among CD8+ T cells. After ivuxolimab, expanded clones were on average more numerous among CD8+ T cells than among CD4+ T cells. At doses of 0.1 to 3.0 mg/kg, clonal expansion of both CD4+ and CD8+ T cells in blood was seen between baseline and week 6. Low levels of normalized T-cell clonal expansion were also seen in some patients who did not respond. Which antigens the clonally expanded peripheral T cells were specific for was not determined.

A note on this clone: Its antigen is unknown. Base qualities were left out, and no much larger clone turns up one base away.

To sequence the TCRbeta CDR3 region, genomic DNA was isolated from the sorted cells. The immunoSEQ Assay was used for sequencing of TCRbeta CDR3 regions. The table was pulled from immuneACCESS by TCRdb, which kept in-frame rearrangements only. Such tables lose some clones; where checked, under half of the loss comes from unresolved V genes, and the rest has no known cause. This sample has tens of thousands of clones in its table, and around 84% of those were observed once. About 5.1% of the sample is in the top ten clones. The trial excluded patients who had a history of autoimmune disease or were on systemic immunosuppression. Peripheral blood for TCR sequencing was collected from all dose cohorts at baseline, on cycle 4 day 1, and on cycle 7 day 1. The samples were taken from a phase I, first-in-human, multicenter, open-label dose-escalation trial of ivuxolimab. Adults with locally advanced or metastatic head and neck squamous cell, hepatocellular, melanoma or renal cell carcinoma were enrolled in the trial. Before TCR sequencing, CD4+ T cells and CD8+ T cells from peripheral blood were sorted into separate populations.

Based on the germline V gene (reference sequence), the CDR1 and CDR2 sequences are LNHDA and SQIVND. The CDR3 has 15 amino acids, counting the end cysteine and phenylalanine. Of all the DNA, just the CDR3 is kept, 45 bases in frame from base 1. This clonotype originated in an adult with an advanced solid tumor such as melanoma, head and neck, liver or kidney cancer. The chain was built from TRBV19 and TRBJ2-5; TRBD1 matches 7 bases in the middle. Gene TRBJ2-7 matches the end of the DNA better, so the J call may be wrong. The input for sequencing was CD4+ or CD8+ T cells sorted from blood, taken in a trial of the OX40 agonist ivuxolimab. The bases are TGTGCCAGTAGTATCGGGACAGCAAATGCCTACGAGCAGTACTTC. The translation is CASSIGTANAYEQYF.